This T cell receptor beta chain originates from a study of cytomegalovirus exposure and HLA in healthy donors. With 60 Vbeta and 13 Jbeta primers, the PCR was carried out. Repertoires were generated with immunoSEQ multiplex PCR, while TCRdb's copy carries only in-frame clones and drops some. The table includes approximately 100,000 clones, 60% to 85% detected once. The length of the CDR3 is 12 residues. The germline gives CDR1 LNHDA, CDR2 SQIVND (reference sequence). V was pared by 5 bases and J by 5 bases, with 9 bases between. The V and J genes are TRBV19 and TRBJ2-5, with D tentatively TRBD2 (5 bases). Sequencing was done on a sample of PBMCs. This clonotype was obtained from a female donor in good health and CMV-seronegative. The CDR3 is CASSPPGETQYF. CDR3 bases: TGTGCCAGTAGTCCCCCGGGGGAGACCCAGTACTTC.